There are a few counts of the clone carrying this T cell receptor (beta chain). The antigen remains undetermined. Unique molecular identifiers were present on the cDNA, and a universal primer site came from template switching. TCRdb itself ran the 5' RACE reads through MiXCR, one entry per CDR3 protein. The data hold under 250,000 distinct CDR3 sequences, with roughly an eighth observed a single time. The source of the sample is a study of identical twins. Study-wide points: The more abundant beta clonotypes in cord blood had fewer insertions, and memory repertoires did not show this.

This CDR3 has 14 residues. The germline V gene has CDR1 SGDLS and CDR2 YYNGEE. V dropped 0 bases and J dropped 3 bases, with 9 bases sitting between them. The same sample was also used in a study of yellow fever vaccine responses in identical twins. According to that study: Twins' T cell vaccine responses reportedly looked partly convergent, partly personalized.

This rearrangement joins TRBV9 to TRBJ2-5, with D hard to call. Material: memory (CD45RO+) T cells sorted from blood. The TCR comes from a woman aged 18-29 years in good health. CDR3 loop: CASSVGVGKETQYF. DNA of the CDR3: TGTGCCAGCAGCGTAGGGGTGGGGAAAGAGACCCAGTACTTC.